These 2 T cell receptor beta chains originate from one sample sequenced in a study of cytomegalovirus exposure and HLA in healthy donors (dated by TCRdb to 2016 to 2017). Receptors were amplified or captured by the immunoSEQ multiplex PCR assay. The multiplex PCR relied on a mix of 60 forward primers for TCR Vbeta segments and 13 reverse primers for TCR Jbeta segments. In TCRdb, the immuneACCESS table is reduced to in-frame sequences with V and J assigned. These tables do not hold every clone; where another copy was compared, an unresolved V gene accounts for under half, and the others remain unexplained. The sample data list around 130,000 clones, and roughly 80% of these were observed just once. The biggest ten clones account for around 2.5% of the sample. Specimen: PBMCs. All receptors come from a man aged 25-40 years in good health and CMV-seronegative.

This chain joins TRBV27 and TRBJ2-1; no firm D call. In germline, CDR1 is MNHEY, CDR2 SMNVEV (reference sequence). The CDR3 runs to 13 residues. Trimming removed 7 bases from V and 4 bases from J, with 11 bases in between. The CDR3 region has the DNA TGTGCCAGCAAAAATCTCCTTTACAATGAGCAGTTCTTC. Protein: CASKNLLYNEQFF.

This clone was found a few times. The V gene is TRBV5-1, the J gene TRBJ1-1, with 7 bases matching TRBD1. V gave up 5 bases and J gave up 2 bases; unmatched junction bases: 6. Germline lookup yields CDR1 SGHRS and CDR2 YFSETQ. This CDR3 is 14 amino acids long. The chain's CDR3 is CASSTRDSNTEAFF. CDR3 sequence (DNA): TGCGCCAGCAGTACTAGGGACAGTAACACTGAAGCTTTCTTT.